The clone carrying this T cell receptor beta chain was seen only once. Sequenced by immunoSEQ multiplex PCR; TCRdb stores in-frame clones only, minus some. The table has roughly 100,000 clones, 91% seen once. The data stem from a study of T cell changes during pregnancy in multiple sclerosis. Germline V CDR1 and CDR2: LNHDA, SQIVND (reference sequence). Trimming stripped 1 base from V and 5 bases from J, with 14 bases between. The CDR3 has 15 residues. The receptor's source is a female donor in good health, enrolled as a control in a pregnancy study. The chain joins TRBV19 to TRBJ1-1; D is perhaps TRBD1 (6 bases). The material was peripheral blood, obtained after pregnancy. CDR3 sequence reads: CASSIAGVVKTEAFF. CDR3 coding DNA: TGTGCCAGTAGTATAGCAGGGGTCGTAAAAACTGAAGCTTTCTTT.